Listed here are 27 T cell receptor beta chains from one sample, sequenced in a study of blood T cells in healthy people across ages. A second PCR, run for about 7 to 11 cycles, used a sample-barcoded 5' primer plus a J-beta primer mix. TCRdb itself ran the 5' RACE reads through MiXCR, one entry per CDR3 protein. Of 700,000 to 900,000 distinct CDR3 sequences detected, roughly 53% appear once; the ten largest clones hold about 42%. Sample: blood. Every receptor here comes from a man older than 75 in good health.

This chain uses TRBV2 with TRBJ2-4; no clear D. The J call may be incorrect, as the DNA end agrees better with TRBJ2-7. This CDR3 is 14 amino acids long. The germline V gene has CDR1 SNHLY and CDR2 FYNNEI. CDR3 protein: CASSRNRLDYEQYF. The CDR3 nucleotides read TGTGCCAGTTCTAGAAACCGCTTAGACTACGAGCAGTACTTC.

The chain recombines TRBV4-1 with TRBJ1-6, with D unresolved. This CDR3 region has 15 residues. The V end was cut by 2 bases, the J end by 7 bases, with 12 bases between. Germline V gives CDR1 MGHRA, CDR2 YSYEKL. The CDR3 loop reads CASSQSSVGNSPLHF. CDR3 nucleotide sequence: TGCGCCAGCAGCCAATCCTCCGTGGGGAATTCACCCCTCCACTTT.

This clonotype turned up a few times. The chain employs TRBV6-5 and TRBJ2-7, with TRBD2 identical over 7 bases. Germline V gene sequence: CDR1 MNHEY, CDR2 SVGAGI. CDR3 length: 15 residues. J lost 4 bases, V lost 2 bases, and 8 bases had no gene match. Written as DNA, the CDR3 is TGTGCCAGCAGTTACACCCAAGGCGGGAGATACGAGCAGTACTTC. It yields the protein CASSYTQGGRYEQYF.

The rearrangement joins TRBV9 to TRBJ1-2; 11 nucleotides match TRBD1. Losses at the gene ends were 3 bases for V and 5 bases for J; bases not matched to a gene: 6. Germline lookup yields CDR1 SGDLS and CDR2 YYNGEE. The CDR3 loop spans 15 amino acids. CDR3 bases: TGTGCCAGCAGCGCGCCCGGACAGGGGGCTTATGGCTACACCTTC. It specifies CASSAPGQGAYGYTF. Supplemented by reference TRBV9 and TRBJ1-2, the full variable domain reads DSGVTQTPKHLITATGQRVTLRCSPRSGDLSVYWYQQSLDQGLQFLIQYYNGEERAKGNILERFSAQQFPDLHSELNLSSLELGDSALYFCASSAPGQGAYGYTFGSGTRLTVV.

The chain employs TRBV2 and TRBJ2-7; D remains unclear. The CDR3 totals 15 residues. Trimming took 2 bases from V and 0 from J, leaving 11 bases between them. The germline V gene has CDR1 SNHLY and CDR2 FYNNEI. DNA of the CDR3: TGTGCCAGCAGTGAATTTGTCAGTAGCTCCTACGAGCAGTACTTC. It encodes CASSEFVSSSYEQYF.

The genes are TRBV3-1 and TRBJ1-2; no clear D. Between the trimmed V and J ends, which lost 4 bases and 0 bases, there was a span of 12 bases. Germline CDR1 and CDR2: LGHDT and YNNKEL (reference sequence). The CDR3 has 15 residues. In nucleotides, the CDR3 is TGTGCCAGCAGCCCCGACACGAGGGCTAACTATGGCTACACCTTC. Translating gives CASSPDTRANYGYTF.

The chain employs TRBV29-1 and TRBJ1-2; D call uncertain. The CDR3 extends over 12 amino acids. Trimming cost V 7 bases and J 0 bases, with 9 bases left between them. Germline V gives CDR1 SQVTM, CDR2 ANQGSEA. The CDR3 here is CSANKANYGYTF. The CDR3 nucleotides are TGCAGCGCCAACAAGGCTAACTATGGCTACACCTTC.

On this clonotype: This may stem from a read error, because a much larger clone lies one nucleotide away. The chain links TRBV20-1 to TRBJ2-3; 13 bases line up with TRBD2. The CDR3 sequence is 19 residues long. Germline V gene data show CDR1 as DFQATT and CDR2 as SNEGSKA (reference sequence). Trimming took 5 bases from V and 0 from J; bases not matched to a gene: 14. CDR3 protein: CSASPGLAGEERSTDTQYF. Here the CDR3 DNA reads TGCAGTGCTTCCCCTGGACTAGCGGGAGAGGAACGGAGCACAGATACGCAGTATTTT.

This clonotype was observed at least ten times. The CDR3 spells CSVGGTGSNQPQHF. Here the CDR3 DNA reads TGCAGCGTTGGGGGGACAGGAAGCAATCAGCCCCAGCATTTT. The V and J genes are TRBV29-1 and TRBJ1-5; TRBD1 matches 8 bases. The V segment lost 4 bases and the J segment 1 base; nucleotides outside the gene matches: 3. Germline V CDR1 and CDR2: SQVTM, ANQGSEA. The CDR3 runs to 14 residues.

This clonotype was observed a handful of times. The chain carries TRBV16 and TRBJ1-2, with D unclear. The CDR3 runs 14 residues. Deletions cut 2 bases from V and 0 bases from J, with 7 bases between. CDR1 is KGHSY and CDR2 is FQNENV in the germline V gene. The CDR3 loop is CASSQQRTNYGYTF. CDR3 DNA sequence: TGTGCCAGCAGCCAACAACGGACTAACTATGGCTACACCTTC.

The gene calls are TRBV27 and TRBJ2-7; TRBD1 aligns across 7 bases. V lost 5 bases and J lost 3; bases outside the gene matches: 10. The V gene's germline CDR1 is MNHEY and CDR2 SMNVEV (reference sequence). The CDR3 totals 15 residues. In nucleotides, the CDR3 is TGTGCCAGCAGTACCCCTGAGACAGGGAGCTACGAGCAGTACTTC. Encoded protein: CASSTPETGSYEQYF.

The V gene is TRBV5-6, the J gene TRBJ1-1; unclear D gene. This CDR3 has 14 amino acids. The V and J ends lost 4 bases and 1 base respectively, with 11 bases between them. Per germline, CDR1 SGHDT and CDR2 YYEEEE. CDR3 residues: CASSVKSPNTEAFF. The CDR3 DNA follows: TGTGCCAGCAGCGTTAAAAGCCCGAACACTGAAGCTTTCTTT.

In this sample, this clonotype turned up a few times. Written as DNA, the CDR3 is TGCGCCAGCAGCTTCCCTGACAGGGACAGGCGGGAGGAAGAGACCCAGTACTTC. It is translated as CASSFPDRDRREEETQYF. This chain links TRBV5-1 with TRBJ2-5; either TRBD1 or TRBD2 may fit D (8 bases each). CDR1 and CDR2 (germline): SGHRS, YFSETQ. V shed 2 bases and J shed 3 bases, with 23 bases lying between them. The CDR3 runs to 18 residues.

The V and J genes are TRBV2 and TRBJ1-4; no clear D. V dropped 6 bases and J dropped 8 bases, with 16 bases sitting between them. Germline CDR1 reads SNHLY; CDR2 reads FYNNEI. The CDR3 totals 14 residues. The CDR3 nucleotides read TGTGCCAGCAGCGGAGGGAGGAGACAAGAAAAACTGTTTTTT. It codes for CASSGGRRQEKLFF. Based on the CDR3 plus reference TRBV2 and TRBJ1-4, the full variable domain is EPEVTQTPSHQVTQMGQEVILRCVPISNHLYFYWYRQILGQKVEFLVSFYNNEISEKSEIFDDQFSVERPDGSNFTLKIRSTKLEDSAMYFCASSGGRRQEKLFFGSGTQLSVL.

The chain is built from TRBV6-6 and TRBJ2-7; maybe TRBD2 (6 bases). The CDR3 consists of 14 residues. With 6 bases removed from V and 3 bases from J, the gap between germline ends came to 15 bases. Germline loops: CDR1 MNHNY, CDR2 SVGAGI (reference sequence). Here the CDR3 DNA reads TGTGCCAGCAGACAGACTAGTATAGGCTACGAGCAGTACTTC. Protein product: CASRQTSIGYEQYF.

The count of this clonotype is one. The chain carries TRBV6-5 and TRBJ2-3; D perhaps matches TRBD1 (7 bases). The CDR3 runs 14 residues. V lost 2 bases to trimming and J lost 14 bases, with 20 bases between them. The germline V gene encodes CDR1 MNHEY and CDR2 SVGAGI. The CDR3 DNA follows: TGTGCCAGCAGTTACGCCACGGGGGACAGATACGCGTATTTT. Protein sequence: CASSYATGDRYAYF.

In regard to this clonotype: The junction departs from germline at one end; a sequencing error may be responsible. The V and J genes are TRBV3-1 and TRBJ2-7; TRBD2 matches 8 bases. The CDR3 extends over 15 amino acids. Germline V lookup: CDR1 LGHDT, CDR2 YNNKEL (reference sequence). The CDR3 nucleotides are TGTGCCAGCAGCCAAGTAGACGGGAGGGTGGCCGAGCGGTACTTC. It yields the protein CASSQVDGRVAERYF.

This clonotype was observed a handful of times. The V call is TRBV29-1, the J call TRBJ2-7; D is possibly TRBD2 (6 bases). The CDR3 runs 14 residues. V lost 1 base and J 0 bases, leaving 10 bases between the germline ends. Germline loops: CDR1 SQVTM, CDR2 ANQGSEA. CDR3 in DNA: TGCAGCGTTGAAGGAGCGGGCGGCTCCTACGAGCAGTACTTC. This gives the protein CSVEGAGGSYEQYF.

The chain uses TRBV29-1 and TRBJ2-1; 12 bases match TRBD2. Germline loops: CDR1 SQVTM, CDR2 ANQGSEA. The CDR3 totals 17 residues. Trimming cost V 0 bases and J 6 bases; bases outside gene matches: 9. The CDR3 protein is CSVEESQASGRVNEQFF. In DNA, the CDR3 is TGCAGCGTTGAAGAATCTCAGGCTAGCGGGAGGGTCAATGAGCAGTTCTTC.

The rearrangement joins TRBV29-1 to TRBJ2-7, with D possibly being TRBD1 (5 bases). Germline V gene sequence: CDR1 SQVTM, CDR2 ANQGSEA. With 8 bases removed from V and 4 bases from J, the gap between germline ends came to 21 bases. CDR3 length equals 14 residues. CDR3 amino acids: CSPERGTRLYEQYF. In DNA, the CDR3 is TGCAGCCCCGAAAGGGGTACCCGGTTATACGAGCAGTACTTC.

The rearrangement links TRBV27 to TRBJ2-4; either TRBD1 or TRBD2 may supply D (5 bases each). This CDR3 region has 19 residues. V dropped 8 bases and J dropped 1 base, with 27 bases sitting between them. The V gene's germline CDR1 is MNHEY and CDR2 SMNVEV (reference sequence). CDR3 in amino acids: CASVGRGPNGWAAKNIQYF. The CDR3 nucleotides are TGTGCCAGCGTGGGGCGCGGGCCCAATGGGTGGGCCGCCAAAAACATTCAGTACTTC.

The CDR3: CATDDDSNQPQHF. CDR3 in DNA: TGTGCCACGGACGACGATAGTAATCAGCCCCAGCATTTT. This sequence joins TRBV28 and TRBJ1-5; no firm D call. The CDR3 length is 13 residues. V shed 10 bases and J shed 4 bases, with 14 bases lying between them. Per the germline V gene, CDR1 is MDHEN and CDR2 is SYDVKM.

CDR3 in amino acids: CASSSRDRGRRGEQYF. The CDR3 DNA sequence: TGTGCCAGCAGCTCTAGGGACAGGGGGCGACGGGGCGAGCAGTACTTC. J is TRBJ2-7 and V is TRBV9, with 12 bases fitting TRBD1. Germline loops: CDR1 SGDLS, CDR2 YYNGEE. V was pared by 4 bases and J by 6 bases, with 11 bases of the junction left unmatched. CDR3 length: 16 amino acids.

Remarks on this clonotype: The junction departs from the called germline gene at one end, perhaps through a read error. The rearrangement joins TRBV5-1 to TRBJ1-1, with 9 bases fitting TRBD1. The germline V gene encodes CDR1 SGHRS and CDR2 YFSETQ. CDR3 size: 16 residues. CDR3 in amino acids: CASSPGTGTMNTEAFF. The CDR3, as DNA: TGTGCCAGCAGCCCCGGGACAGGGACAATGAACACTGAAGCTTTCTTT.

The rearrangement uses TRBV24-1 and TRBJ2-5, with 8 bases aligning to TRBD2. The germline V gene encodes CDR1 KGHDR and CDR2 SFDVKD. J was trimmed by 1 base and V by 4 bases; bases with no gene match: 4. This CDR3 has 15 amino acids. The CDR3 nucleotides read TGTGCCACCAGTGAGGGGACTAGTCCCCAAGAGACCCAGTACTTC. Its protein product is CATSEGTSPQETQYF.

This clonotype has more than one count but fewer than ten. The chain combines TRBV2 with TRBJ2-3; D unresolved. This CDR3 contains 14 residues. Germline assignment: CDR1 SNHLY and CDR2 FYNNEI. V was trimmed by 5 bases and J by 5 bases, leaving 14 bases between them. The CDR3: CASSRNRALDTQYF. CDR3 nucleotides: TGTGCCAGCAGTCGTAACCGGGCATTAGATACGCAGTATTTT. The variable domain in full, with the rest retrieved from reference TRBV2 and TRBJ2-3, is EPEVTQTPSHQVTQMGQEVILRCVPISNHLYFYWYRQILGQKVEFLVSFYNNEISEKSEIFDDQFSVERPDGSNFTLKIRSTKLEDSAMYFCASSRNRALDTQYFGPGTRLTVL.

This chain uses TRBV5-1 with TRBJ2-5; D is unresolved. CDR3 size: 12 residues. V was clipped by 1 base and J by 5 bases, with 6 bases between them. The germline V gene encodes CDR1 SGHRS and CDR2 YFSETQ. CDR3 region: CASSLPAETQYF. The DNA of the CDR3 is TGCGCCAGCAGCTTGCCGGCGGAGACCCAGTACTTC.